This note documents a single T cell receptor (beta chain) sequence. Germline V gives CDR1 LGHNA, CDR2 YSLEER. The CDR3 spans 15 residues. V was shortened by 3 bases and J by 6 bases, with 12 bases between the two germline ends. The data are from a study of blood T cell repertoires in COVID-19. Assay: immunoSEQ multiplex PCR; the TCRdb copy retains only in-frame clones and omits some. The sample lists about 210,000 clones, 75% to 85% occurring once. The chain carries TRBV4-3 and TRBJ1-6, with D possibly matching TRBD1 (6 bases). The specimen sequenced was peripheral blood. This clonotype originated in a man over 45 with active or convalescent COVID-19. This chain's CDR3 is CASSQEQGFNSPLHF. The CDR3 nucleotides read TGCGCCAGCAGCCAGGAACAGGGCTTTAATTCACCCCTCCACTTT.